This T cell receptor (beta chain) was captured in a study of blood T cell repertoires in COVID-19 (TCRdb year 2020). At the level of the whole study: Samples from collaborators originated in the United States, Italy and Spain and spanned both the acute and convalescent phases of COVID-19. Subjects who had been exposed to COVID-19, were actively infected with it, or had recovered from it provided the deeply sampled blood TCRbeta repertoires that made up the dataset. Where available, HLA class I and class II types were obtained from metadata supplied by the sample provider rather than from assay-based typing. The material from the prospective study consisted of cDNA or gDNA derived from T cells, B-cell-depleted T cells, or PBMCs. The repertoires were released in a freely available public database meant as a resource for research on the immune response to SARS-CoV-2. The sample metadata nearly always contained a de-identified subject ID, COVID-19 status, age in years and sex. Samples came from the ongoing ImmuneRACE study (first 160 participants) plus 1,254 subjects from 6 global collaborators.

Remarks on this clone: No cognate antigen has been identified for it. Within one base of it there is no much larger clone, and no base qualities were kept.

General study outcomes and caveats: Clinical and demographic metadata were provided uncurated, with the amount varying by source and participant.

One collaborating source in Seattle enrolled patients while the patients were actively infected and followed the patients over time throughout the course of disease. Collaborating institutions collected whole blood in K2EDTA tubes following their own protocols. For TCRbeta analysis, collaborators shipped samples as frozen whole blood, isolated PBMCs, or DNA extracted from either of those sample types. TCRbeta CDR3 regions were amplified from genomic DNA by means of the immunoSEQ Assay, a bias-controlled multiplex PCR. The authors' analysis ran thus. Nucleated cell counts per sample were estimated from amplification of reference gene primers within the assay. Sequence reads were collapsed and filtered to measure the absolute abundance of every unique TCRbeta CDR3 rearrangement. For each sample, productive Simpson clonality was calculated as the square root of Simpson's diversity index across productive rearrangements. What TCRdb holds here is the immuneACCESS table cut down to in-frame rearrangements. Part of the clones is not present; checked against another copy, under half of the missing clones reflect an unresolved V gene, and the others are unexplained. D and trimming come from the DNA, and the V and J calls and clone size come from that table. This sample has about 180,000 clones in its table, and roughly four fifths of those were observed once. In total, the top ten clones hold roughly 7.5% of the sample.

The TCR originated in a woman aged 65 to 85 with COVID-19, enrolled during active disease. Sequencing was performed on peripheral blood.

The CDR3 reads CASSTGGAYTEAFF. The DNA sequence follows: TGCGCCAGCAGCACAGGGGGCGCCTACACTGAAGCTTTCTTT. The chain couples TRBV5-1 to TRBJ1-1; the central 9 bases match TRBD1. CDR3 length: 14 amino acids, cysteine to phenylalanine. Of the read, only the CDR3 DNA is kept; its 42 bases are in frame from base 1. CDR1 and CDR2, looked up from the germline V gene, are SGHRS and YFSETQ. Trimming takes 4 bases off V and 3 bases off J; junction bases not matched to a gene: 4.